This T cell receptor beta chain came from a study of shared clonotypes between healthy human individuals (dated by TCRdb to about 2020). Some background on the complete study: The cohort included a few men and two women between 18 and 49 years of age. The study deeply sequenced blood TCR repertoires of about 5 healthy adults to estimate repertoire size and the extent of clonotype sharing between individuals. For each donor, CD4 naive and CD4 memory were each given three plates, CD8 naive was given two plates, and CD8 memory was given one plate. Leukapheresis yielded between about 0.85 and 9 billion PBMCs per donor. To increase sequencing depth and limit assay-specific biases, different laboratories used diverse techniques to prepare libraries and sequence TCR repertoires.

Points the paper makes about the study in general: Larger estimated clonotype richness was generally found for naive subsets than for memory subsets. Clonotypes shared by all four sorted-subset donors showed higher generation probabilities than non-shared clonotypes. Based on pairwise subsampling, the degree of clonotype sharing among donors was expected to be affected by sequencing depth. Sampling was restricted to blood, and TCR repertoires in tissues likely differ from the TCR repertoires found in blood. About 4.5% of naive CD4, roughly 3.6% of naive CD8, 2.3% of memory CD4, and approximately 0.39% of memory CD8 clonotypes were shared across four donors. The genetic and exposure-history diversity represented was limited by the small number of donors. Incomplete sequencing was indicated by rarefaction of sorted-subset datasets, despite the large sequencing depth.

The donors were healthy, HIV-negative adults with no recently reported acute infections or vaccinations. Every donor was a Caucasian adult living in Nashville, Tennessee, USA. CD4+ T cells were enriched by magnetic negative selection, after which naive cells were positively selected on CD45RA and the negative fraction was taken as the memory subset. After blood collection by leukapheresis, PBMCs were isolated using Ficoll-Histopaque density gradient centrifugation and then cryopreserved in the vapor phase of liquid nitrogen. Purity and quantity of every magnetically sorted T cell population were checked by analytical flow cytometry. From each sorted fraction, genomic DNA was isolated and quantified by UV absorbance on a Nanodrop 2000c. Using the deep immunoSEQ assay, multiplex PCR amplified TCR CDR3 regions from genomic DNA. Extracted genomic DNA from each cell subset was distributed evenly across all wells of several immunoSEQ 96-well plates, and each plate was treated as a replicate. For sorted subsets, each replicate PCR was loaded with roughly 190 ng genomic DNA, equivalent to about 30,000 T cell genomes. Purified libraries were quantified with a Qubit 3.0 fluorometer, sized on a Bioanalyzer 2100, and re-quantified with the KAPA Library Quantification kit. Each immunoSEQ 96-well plate was sequenced on its own single-read 150-cycle Illumina NextSeq 550 flow cell. The source study handled its data this way. The immunoSEQ output contained only junctional sequences without quality scores, so filtering could not match that applied to full-length reads. Sequences were annotated with PyIR, a Python wrapper for IgBLAST v1.9, and V/J genes and CDR3 were assigned using IMGT germline references. Reads with weak V/J assignments (E-value above 1e-6), missing CDR3, stop codons, out-of-frame junctions, or ambiguous translated residues were removed. V3J clonotypes were defined as sequences sharing an identical inferred V gene, J gene, and CDR3 amino acid sequence. To compute the percentage overlap between repertoires, the number of shared unique clonotypes was divided by the size of the smaller repertoire. Three approaches were used to assess repertoire richness: RTK rarefaction, the Chao1 estimator, and Recon v2.1 estimates of unobserved clonotypes. Generation probabilities for all TCRbeta clonotypes obtained by the gDNA method from a few donors were computed using OLGA. The source is immuneACCESS, and TCRdb retained only in-frame sequences with V and J called. Part of the clones is not carried over; for the studies checked, unresolved V genes explain less than half of this, and the remainder is unexplained. V and J calls plus clone size are reproduced from that table; the DNA served to infer D and trimming. Recorded for this sample are 950,000 to 1,100,000 clones; approximately 72% of them occurred a single time. The ten top clones hold about 1.5% of the sample.

Including cysteine and phenylalanine, the CDR3 has 18 amino acids. Of the read, only the CDR3 DNA is kept; its 54 bases are in frame from base 1. In the germline V gene (reference sequence), CDR1 corresponds to GTSNPN and CDR2 to SVGIG. The junction shows trimming of 4 bases on V and 4 bases on J, and the gene matches do not reach 21 bases of it. Turning to this clone: The antigen this receptor binds is unknown. It has no much larger one-base neighbor in the sample; base qualities were not kept.

Sequenced material: memory CD4+ T cells sorted from blood. The cell subset or site label, as the study defines it: CD45RA-negative fraction. This chain is built from TRBV30 and TRBJ1-2; 7 junctional bases match TRBD1. The receptor was derived from a man younger than 35 in good health. The CDR3 region: CAWTLQRPDREKGYGYTF. The nucleotide sequence is TGTGCCTGGACCCTCCAACGGCCCGACAGGGAGAAAGGCTATGGCTACACCTTC.